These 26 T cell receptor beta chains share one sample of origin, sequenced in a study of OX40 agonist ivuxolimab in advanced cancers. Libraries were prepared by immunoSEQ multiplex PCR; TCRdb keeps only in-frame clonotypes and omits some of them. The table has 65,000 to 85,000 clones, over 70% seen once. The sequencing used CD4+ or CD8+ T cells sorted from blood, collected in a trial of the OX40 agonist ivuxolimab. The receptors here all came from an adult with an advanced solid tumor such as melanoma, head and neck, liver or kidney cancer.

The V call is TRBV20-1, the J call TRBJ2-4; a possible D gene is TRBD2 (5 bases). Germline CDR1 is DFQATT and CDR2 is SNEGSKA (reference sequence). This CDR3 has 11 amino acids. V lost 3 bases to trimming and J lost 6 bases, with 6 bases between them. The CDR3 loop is CSARTINIQYF. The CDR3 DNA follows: TGCAGTGCTAGGACTATAAACATTCAGTACTTC.

This CDR3 is CAWTPGTSYEQYF. The CDR3 nucleotides read TGTGCCTGGACTCCTGGGACCTCCTACGAGCAGTACTTC. The J gene is TRBJ2-7, the V gene TRBV30; D may match TRBD1 or TRBD2 (5 bases each). Germline CDR1 GTSNPN, CDR2 SVGIG (reference sequence). Trimming removed 4 bases at V and 0 bases at J, with 10 bases between. The CDR3 sequence is 13 residues long.

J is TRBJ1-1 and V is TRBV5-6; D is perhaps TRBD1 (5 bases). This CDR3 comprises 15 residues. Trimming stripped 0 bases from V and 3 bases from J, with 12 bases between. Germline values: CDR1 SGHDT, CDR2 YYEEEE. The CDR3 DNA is TGTGCCAGCAGCTTGGATGGGGGGAGGGACACTGAAGCTTTCTTT. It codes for CASSLDGGRDTEAFF.

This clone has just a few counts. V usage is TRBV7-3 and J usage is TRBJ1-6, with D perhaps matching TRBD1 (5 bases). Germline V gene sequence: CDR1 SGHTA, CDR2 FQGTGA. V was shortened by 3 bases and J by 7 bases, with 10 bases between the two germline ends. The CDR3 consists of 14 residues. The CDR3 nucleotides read TGTGCCAGCAGCTTCGGGACTAGGAATTCACCCCTCCACTTT. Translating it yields CASSFGTRNSPLHF.

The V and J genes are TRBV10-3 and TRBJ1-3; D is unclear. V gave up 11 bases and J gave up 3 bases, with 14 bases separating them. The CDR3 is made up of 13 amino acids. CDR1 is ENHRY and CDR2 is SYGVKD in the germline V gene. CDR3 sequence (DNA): TGTGCCTCCCGGGAGGGAGGTGGAAACACCATATATTTT. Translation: CASREGGGNTIYF.

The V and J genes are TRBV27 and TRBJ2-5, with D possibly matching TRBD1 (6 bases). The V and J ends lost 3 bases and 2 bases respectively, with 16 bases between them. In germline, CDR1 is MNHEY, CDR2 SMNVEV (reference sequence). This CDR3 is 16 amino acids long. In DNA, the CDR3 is TGTGCCAGCAGTTTCGCGGCAGGGGAACATCAAGAGACCCAGTACTTC. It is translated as CASSFAAGEHQETQYF.

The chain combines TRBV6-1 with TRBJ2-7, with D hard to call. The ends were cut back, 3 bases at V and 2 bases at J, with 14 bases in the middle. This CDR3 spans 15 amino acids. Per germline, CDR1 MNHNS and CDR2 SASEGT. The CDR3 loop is CASSEPPKGTYEQYF. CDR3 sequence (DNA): TGTGCCAGCAGTGAGCCCCCTAAGGGAACCTACGAGCAGTACTTC.

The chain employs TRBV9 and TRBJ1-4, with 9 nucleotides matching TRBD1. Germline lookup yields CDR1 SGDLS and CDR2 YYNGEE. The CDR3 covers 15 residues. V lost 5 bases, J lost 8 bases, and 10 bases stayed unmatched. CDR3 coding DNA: TGTGCCAGCAGTCCTACAGGGGGCGCGGGAGAAAAACTGTTTTTT. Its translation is CASSPTGGAGEKLFF.

The CDR3 is CASKGGFPYNEQFF. Written as DNA, the CDR3 is TGTGCCTCCAAAGGGGGATTTCCTTACAATGAGCAGTTCTTC. The chain has TRBV30 and TRBJ2-1, with D perhaps matching TRBD1 (6 bases). From germline, CDR1 is GTSNPN and CDR2 SVGIG (reference sequence). Trimming cost V 7 bases and J 4 bases, with 17 bases left between them. The CDR3 covers 14 residues.

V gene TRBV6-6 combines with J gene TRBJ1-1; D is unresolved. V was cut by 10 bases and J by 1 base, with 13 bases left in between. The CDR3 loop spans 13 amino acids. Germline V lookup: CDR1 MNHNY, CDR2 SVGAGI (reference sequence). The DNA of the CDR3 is TGTGCCACTATGGGGAACAGGAACACTGAAGCTTTCTTT. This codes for CATMGNRNTEAFF.

The CDR3 spells CASQRGAYEQYF. CDR3 DNA sequence: TGTGCCAGCCAGCGGGGGGCTTACGAGCAGTACTTC. The rearrangement uses TRBV2 and TRBJ2-7, with 9 bases matching TRBD2. Germline CDR1 SNHLY, CDR2 FYNNEI. This CDR3 is built from 12 residues. The V and J ends lost 8 bases and 4 bases, in that order; junction bases with no gene match: 3.

The CDR3 DNA reads as TGTGCCAGCAGCTTCCGGGACAGGATGCATGGCTACACCTTC. Protein product: CASSFRDRMHGYTF. The rearrangement uses TRBV7-9 and TRBJ1-2; 8 positions match TRBD1. J lost 6 bases, V lost 3 bases, and 6 bases had no gene match. CDR1 SEHNR and CDR2 FQNEAQ come from the germline V gene (reference sequence). This CDR3 spans 14 amino acids.

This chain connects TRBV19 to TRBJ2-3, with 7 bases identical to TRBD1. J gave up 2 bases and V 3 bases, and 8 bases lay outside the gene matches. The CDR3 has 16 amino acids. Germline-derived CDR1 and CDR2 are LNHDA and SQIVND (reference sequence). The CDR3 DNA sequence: TGTGCCAGTAGTATTGGGGACAGCCTACTCACAGATACGCAGTATTTT. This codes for CASSIGDSLLTDTQYF.

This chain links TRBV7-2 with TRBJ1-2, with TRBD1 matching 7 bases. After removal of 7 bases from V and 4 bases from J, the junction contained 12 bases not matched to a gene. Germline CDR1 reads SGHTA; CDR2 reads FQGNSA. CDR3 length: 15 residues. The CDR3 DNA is TGTGCCAGCACCCTGGGACCGGGACAGACCTATGGCTACACCTTC. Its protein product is CASTLGPGQTYGYTF.

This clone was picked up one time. CDR3 region: CASSTQGATNEKLFF. CDR3 DNA: TGTGCCAGCAGCACCCAGGGTGCAACTAATGAAAAACTGTTTTTT. The chain recombines TRBV9 with TRBJ1-4; TRBD1 is a possible D gene (5 bases). V was cut by 4 bases and J by 0 bases, with 10 bases left in between. There are 15 residues in the CDR3. Germline CDR1 and CDR2: SGDLS and YYNGEE. The full variable domain, with the rest looked up from reference TRBV9 and TRBJ1-4, is DSGVTQTPKHLITATGQRVTLRCSPRSGDLSVYWYQQSLDQGLQFLIQYYNGEERAKGNILERFSAQQFPDLHSELNLSSLELGDSALYFCASSTQGATNEKLFFGSGTQLSVL.

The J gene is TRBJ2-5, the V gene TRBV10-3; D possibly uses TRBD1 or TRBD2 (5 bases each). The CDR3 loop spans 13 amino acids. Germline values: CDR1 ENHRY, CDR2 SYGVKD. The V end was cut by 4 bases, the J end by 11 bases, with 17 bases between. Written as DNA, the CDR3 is TGTGCCATCAGTGGGCAGGGAATTGGGGAGCAGTACTTC. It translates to CAISGQGIGEQYF.

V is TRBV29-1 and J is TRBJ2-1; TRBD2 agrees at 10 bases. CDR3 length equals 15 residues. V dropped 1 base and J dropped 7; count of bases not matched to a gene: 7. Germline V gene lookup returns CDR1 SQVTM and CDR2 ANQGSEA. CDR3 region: CSVEGWLAGGNEQFF. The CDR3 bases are TGCAGCGTTGAAGGGTGGTTAGCGGGAGGTAATGAGCAGTTCTTC.

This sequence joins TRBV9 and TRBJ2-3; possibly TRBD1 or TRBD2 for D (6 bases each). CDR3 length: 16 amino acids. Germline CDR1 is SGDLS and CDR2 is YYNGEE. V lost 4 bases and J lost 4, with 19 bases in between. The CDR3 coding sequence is TGTGCCAGCAGCACTAGGGGGGCGAACACGGCAGATACGCAGTATTTT. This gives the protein CASSTRGANTADTQYF. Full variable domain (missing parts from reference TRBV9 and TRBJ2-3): DSGVTQTPKHLITATGQRVTLRCSPRSGDLSVYWYQQSLDQGLQFLIQYYNGEERAKGNILERFSAQQFPDLHSELNLSSLELGDSALYFCASSTRGANTADTQYFGPGTRLTVL.

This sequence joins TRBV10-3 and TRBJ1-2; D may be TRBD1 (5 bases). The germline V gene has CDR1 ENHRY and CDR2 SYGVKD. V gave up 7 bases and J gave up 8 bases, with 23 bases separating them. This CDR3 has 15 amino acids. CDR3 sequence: CAINNHGTADGGYTF. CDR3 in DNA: TGTGCCATCAATAACCACGGGACGGCCGATGGAGGCTACACCTTC.

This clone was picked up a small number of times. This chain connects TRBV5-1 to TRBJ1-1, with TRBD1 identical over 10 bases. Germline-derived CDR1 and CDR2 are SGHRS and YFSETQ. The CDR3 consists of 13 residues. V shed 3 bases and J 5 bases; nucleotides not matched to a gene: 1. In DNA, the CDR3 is TGCGCCAGCAGCTGGACAGGGGGAACTGAAGCTTTCTTT. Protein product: CASSWTGGTEAFF.

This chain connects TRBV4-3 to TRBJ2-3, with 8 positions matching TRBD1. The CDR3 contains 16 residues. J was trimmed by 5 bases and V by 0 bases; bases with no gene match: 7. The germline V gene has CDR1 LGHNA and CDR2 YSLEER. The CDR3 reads CASSQDRQGAGDTQYF. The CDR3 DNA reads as TGCGCCAGCAGCCAAGATCGCCAGGGGGCCGGAGATACGCAGTATTTT.

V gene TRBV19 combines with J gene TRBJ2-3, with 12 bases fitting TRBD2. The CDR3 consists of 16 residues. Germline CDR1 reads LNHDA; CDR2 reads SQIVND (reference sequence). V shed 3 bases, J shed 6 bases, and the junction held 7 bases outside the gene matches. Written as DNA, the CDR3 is TGTGCCAGTAGTATTCCGGCTAGCGGGAGGGTCGATACGCAGTATTTT. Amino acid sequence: CASSIPASGRVDTQYF.

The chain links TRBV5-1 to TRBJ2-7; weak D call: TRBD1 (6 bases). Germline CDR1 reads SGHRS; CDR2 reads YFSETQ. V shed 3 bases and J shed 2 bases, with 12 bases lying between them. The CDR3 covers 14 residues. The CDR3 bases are TGCGCCAGCAGCTCCGGACAGACGACCTACGAGCAGTACTTC. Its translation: CASSSGQTTYEQYF.

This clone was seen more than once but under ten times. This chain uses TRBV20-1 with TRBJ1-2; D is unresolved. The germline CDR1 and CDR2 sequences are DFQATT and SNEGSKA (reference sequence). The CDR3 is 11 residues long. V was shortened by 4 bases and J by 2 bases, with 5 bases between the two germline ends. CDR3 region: CSAMGNYGYTF. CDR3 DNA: TGCAGTGCTATGGGGAACTATGGCTACACCTTC.

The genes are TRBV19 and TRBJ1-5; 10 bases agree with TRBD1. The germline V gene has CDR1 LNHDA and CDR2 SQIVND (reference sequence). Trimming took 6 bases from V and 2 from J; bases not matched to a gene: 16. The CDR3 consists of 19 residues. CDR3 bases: TGTGCCAGTAGCGACCCGGGACAGGGGATGGGAGGTGGCAATCAGCCCCAGCATTTT. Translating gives CASSDPGQGMGGGNQPQHF.

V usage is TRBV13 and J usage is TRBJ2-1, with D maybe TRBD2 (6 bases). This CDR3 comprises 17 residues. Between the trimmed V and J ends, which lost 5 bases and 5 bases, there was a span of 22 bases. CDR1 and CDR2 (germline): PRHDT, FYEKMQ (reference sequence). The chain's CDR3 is CASSTHPMAGPDNEQFF. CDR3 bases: TGTGCCAGCAGCACCCACCCCATGGCGGGACCCGACAATGAGCAGTTCTTC.